Described below is a single T cell receptor (beta chain) sequence and its context. The antigen is unknown. The sample belongs to a study of blood T cells in healthy people across ages. Broader study findings: Diversity figures derived from one million T cells were judged to underestimate the true value.

Germline V gives CDR1 DFQATT, CDR2 SNEGSKA (reference sequence). The V gene end was trimmed by 0 bases and the J gene end by 0 bases; junction bases not matched to a gene: 14. The CDR3 extends over 19 amino acids. Primed by a sample-barcoded 5' primer and a J-beta primer mix, a second PCR proceeded for about 6 to 11 cycles. TCRdb ran MiXCR on the 5' RACE reads and lists one entry per CDR3 protein. The sample holds some 1.7 million distinct CDR3 sequences, 28% seen once. The sample consisted of blood. The source is a woman in her twenties or thirties in good health. This rearrangement joins TRBV20-1 to TRBJ1-5, with 7 bases lining up with TRBD1. CDR3 sequence: CSARENTDRALYSNQPQHF. DNA of the CDR3: TGCAGTGCTAGAGAAAACACCGACAGGGCCCTATATAGCAATCAGCCCCAGCATTTT.